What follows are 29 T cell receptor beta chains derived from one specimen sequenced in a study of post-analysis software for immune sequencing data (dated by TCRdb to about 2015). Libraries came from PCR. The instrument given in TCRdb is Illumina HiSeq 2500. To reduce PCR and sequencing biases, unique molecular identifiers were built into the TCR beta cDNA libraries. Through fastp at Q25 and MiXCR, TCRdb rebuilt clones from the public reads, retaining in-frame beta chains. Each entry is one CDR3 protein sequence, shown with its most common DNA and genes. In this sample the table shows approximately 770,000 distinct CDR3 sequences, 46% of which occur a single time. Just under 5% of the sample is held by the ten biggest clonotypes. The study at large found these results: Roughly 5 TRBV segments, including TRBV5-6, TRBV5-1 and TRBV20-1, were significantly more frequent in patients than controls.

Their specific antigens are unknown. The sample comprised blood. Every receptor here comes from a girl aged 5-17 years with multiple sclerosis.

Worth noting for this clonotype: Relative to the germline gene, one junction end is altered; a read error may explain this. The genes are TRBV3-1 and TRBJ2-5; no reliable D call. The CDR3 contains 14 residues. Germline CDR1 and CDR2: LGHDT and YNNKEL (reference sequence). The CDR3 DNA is TGTGCCAGCAACCAAGTAGGGTCCCGAGGGACCCAGTACTTC. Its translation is CASNQVGSRGTQYF.

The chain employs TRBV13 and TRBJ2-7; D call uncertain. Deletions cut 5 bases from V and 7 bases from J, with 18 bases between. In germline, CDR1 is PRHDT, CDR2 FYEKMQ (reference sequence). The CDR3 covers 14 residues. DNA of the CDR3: TGTGCCAGCAGCCCCCGACTCGCGCTAGGGGAGCAGTACTTC. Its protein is CASSPRLALGEQYF.

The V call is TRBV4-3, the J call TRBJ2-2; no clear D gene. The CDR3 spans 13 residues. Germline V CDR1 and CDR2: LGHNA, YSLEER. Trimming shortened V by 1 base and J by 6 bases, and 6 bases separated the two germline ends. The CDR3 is CASSQGVAGELFF. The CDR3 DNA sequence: TGCGCCAGCAGCCAAGGAGTGGCCGGGGAGCTGTTTTTT.

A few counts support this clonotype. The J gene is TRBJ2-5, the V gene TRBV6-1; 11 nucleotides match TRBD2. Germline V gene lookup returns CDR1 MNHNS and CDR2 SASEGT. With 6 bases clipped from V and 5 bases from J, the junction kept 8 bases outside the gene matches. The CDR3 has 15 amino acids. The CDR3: CASSRLAGQEETQYF. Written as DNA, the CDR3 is TGTGCCAGCAGCCGACTAGCGGGGCAGGAGGAGACCCAGTACTTC.

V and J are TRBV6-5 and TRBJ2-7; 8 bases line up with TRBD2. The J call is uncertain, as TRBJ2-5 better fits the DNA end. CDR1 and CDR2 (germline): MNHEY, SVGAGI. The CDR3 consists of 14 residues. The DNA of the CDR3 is TGTGCCAGCAGTTATCCGGGAGGGGGAGAGACCCAGTACTTC. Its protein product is CASSYPGGGETQYF.

DNA for the CDR3: TGTGCCAGCGGGGGAAGGGCCTTGGGCACCGGGGAGCTGTTTTTT. Protein sequence: CASGGRALGTGELFF. V is TRBV6-2 or TRBV6-3 and J is TRBJ2-2; D may be TRBD1 or TRBD2 (5 bases each). The CDR3 has 15 residues. The V and J ends lost 8 bases and 4 bases respectively, with 17 bases between them. From germline, CDR1 is MNHEY and CDR2 SVGEGT.

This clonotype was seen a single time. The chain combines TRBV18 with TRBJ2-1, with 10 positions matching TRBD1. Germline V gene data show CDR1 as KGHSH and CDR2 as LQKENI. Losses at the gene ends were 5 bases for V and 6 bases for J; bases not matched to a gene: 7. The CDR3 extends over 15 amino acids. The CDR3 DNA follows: TGTGCCAGCTCAGCCCGGGACAGGGGAACCAATGAGCAGTTCTTC. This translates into CASSARDRGTNEQFF.

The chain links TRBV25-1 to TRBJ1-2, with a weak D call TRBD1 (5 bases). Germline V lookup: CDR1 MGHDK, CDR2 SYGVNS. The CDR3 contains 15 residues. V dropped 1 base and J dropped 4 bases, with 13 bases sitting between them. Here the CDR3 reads CASSELGAGTYGYTF. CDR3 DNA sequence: TGTGCCAGCAGTGAATTAGGAGCAGGGACCTATGGCTACACCTTC.

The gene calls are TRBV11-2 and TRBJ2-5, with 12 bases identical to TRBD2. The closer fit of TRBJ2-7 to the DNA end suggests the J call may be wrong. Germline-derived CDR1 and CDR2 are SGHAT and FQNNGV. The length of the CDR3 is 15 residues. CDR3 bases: TGTGCCAGCAGCTTAGGGACTAGCGGGATCCGCGAGCAGTACTTC. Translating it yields CASSLGTSGIREQYF.

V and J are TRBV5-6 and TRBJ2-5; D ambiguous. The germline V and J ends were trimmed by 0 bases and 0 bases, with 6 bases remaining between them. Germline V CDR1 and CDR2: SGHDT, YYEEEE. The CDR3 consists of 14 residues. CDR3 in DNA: TGTGCCAGCAGCTTGGGACACTACCAAGAGACCCAGTACTTC. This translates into CASSLGHYQETQYF.

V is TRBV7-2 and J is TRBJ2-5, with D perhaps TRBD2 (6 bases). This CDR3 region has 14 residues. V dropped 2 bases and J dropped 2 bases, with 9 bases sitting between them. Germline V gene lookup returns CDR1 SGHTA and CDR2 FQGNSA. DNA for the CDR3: TGTGCCAGCAGCTTACCGGAGGGTCAAGAGACCCAGTACTTC. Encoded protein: CASSLPEGQETQYF.

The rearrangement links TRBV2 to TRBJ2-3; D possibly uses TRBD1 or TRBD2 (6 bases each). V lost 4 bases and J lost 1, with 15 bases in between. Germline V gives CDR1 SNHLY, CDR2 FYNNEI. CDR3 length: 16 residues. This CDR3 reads CASSGGGGGRTDTQYF. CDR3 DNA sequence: TGTGCCAGCAGTGGGGGTGGAGGGGGGCGCACAGATACGCAGTATTTT.

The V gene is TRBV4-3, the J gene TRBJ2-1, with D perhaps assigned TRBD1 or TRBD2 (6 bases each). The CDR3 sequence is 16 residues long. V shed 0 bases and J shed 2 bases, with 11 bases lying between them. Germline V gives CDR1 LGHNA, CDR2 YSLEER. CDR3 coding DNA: TGCGCCAGCAGCCAAGATCGGAGGGGGGCCTACAATGAGCAGTTCTTC. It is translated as CASSQDRRGAYNEQFF.

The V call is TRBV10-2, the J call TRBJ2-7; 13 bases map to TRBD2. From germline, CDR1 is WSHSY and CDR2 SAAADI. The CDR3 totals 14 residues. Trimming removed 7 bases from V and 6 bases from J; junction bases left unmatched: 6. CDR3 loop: CASNLGLAGSEQYF. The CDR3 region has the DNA TGCGCCAGCAACCTGGGACTAGCGGGGAGCGAGCAGTACTTC.

The CDR3 reads CSVDRLAGVDEQFF. The CDR3 nucleotides are TGCAGCGTTGATAGGCTAGCGGGAGTCGATGAGCAGTTCTTC. The V call is TRBV29-1, the J call TRBJ2-1, with 10 bases fitting TRBD2. The CDR3 is 14 residues long. With 3 bases clipped from V and 8 bases from J, the junction kept 7 bases outside the gene matches. Per germline, CDR1 SQVTM and CDR2 ANQGSEA.

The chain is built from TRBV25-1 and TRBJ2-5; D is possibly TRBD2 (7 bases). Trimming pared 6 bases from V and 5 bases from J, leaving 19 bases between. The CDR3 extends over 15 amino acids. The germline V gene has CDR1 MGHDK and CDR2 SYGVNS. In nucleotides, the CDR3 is TGTGCCAGCAGGGCACAGGGTTGGGGAGGGGAGACCCAGTACTTC. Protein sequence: CASRAQGWGGETQYF.

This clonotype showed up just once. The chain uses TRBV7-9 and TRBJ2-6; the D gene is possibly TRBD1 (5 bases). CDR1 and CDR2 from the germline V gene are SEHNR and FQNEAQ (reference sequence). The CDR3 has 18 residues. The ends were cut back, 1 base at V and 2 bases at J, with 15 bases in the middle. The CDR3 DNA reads TGTGCCAGCAGCTTAGTGCAGGGTCTCTTGACTGGGGCCAACGTCCTGACTTTC. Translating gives CASSLVQGLLTGANVLTF.

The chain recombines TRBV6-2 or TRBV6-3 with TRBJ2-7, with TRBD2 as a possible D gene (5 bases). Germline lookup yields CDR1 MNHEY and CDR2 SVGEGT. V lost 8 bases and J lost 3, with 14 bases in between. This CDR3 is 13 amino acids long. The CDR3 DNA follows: TGTGCCAGCGCCTTCCGGGAAAACTACGAGCAGTACTTC. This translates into CASAFRENYEQYF.

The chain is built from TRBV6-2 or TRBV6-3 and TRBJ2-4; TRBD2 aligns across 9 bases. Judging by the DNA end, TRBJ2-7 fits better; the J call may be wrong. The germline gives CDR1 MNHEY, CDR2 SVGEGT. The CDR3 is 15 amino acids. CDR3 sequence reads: CASSYRLAGSYEQYF. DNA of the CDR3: TGTGCCAGCAGTTATCGTCTAGCGGGATCCTACGAGCAGTACTTC.

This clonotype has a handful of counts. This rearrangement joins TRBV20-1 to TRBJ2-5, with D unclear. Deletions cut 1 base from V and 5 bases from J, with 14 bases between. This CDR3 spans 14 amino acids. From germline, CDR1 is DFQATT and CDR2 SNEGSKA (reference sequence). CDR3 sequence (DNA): TGCAGTGCTAGAGTACGAACTCTGGGGGAGACCCAGTACTTC. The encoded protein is CSARVRTLGETQYF.

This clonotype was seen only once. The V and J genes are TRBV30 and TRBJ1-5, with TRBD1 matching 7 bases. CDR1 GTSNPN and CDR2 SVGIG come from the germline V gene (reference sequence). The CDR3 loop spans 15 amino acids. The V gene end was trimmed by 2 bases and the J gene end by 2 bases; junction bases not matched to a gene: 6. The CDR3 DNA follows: TGTGCCTGGAGTAGAGGCAGGGGGGGCAATCAGCCCCAGCATTTT. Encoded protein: CAWSRGRGGNQPQHF.

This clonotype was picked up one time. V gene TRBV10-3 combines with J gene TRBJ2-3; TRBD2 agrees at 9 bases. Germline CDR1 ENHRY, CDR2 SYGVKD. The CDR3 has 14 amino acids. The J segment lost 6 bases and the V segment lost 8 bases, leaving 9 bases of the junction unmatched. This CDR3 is CAILAGGPSDTQYF. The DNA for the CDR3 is TGTGCCATCCTCGCGGGAGGGCCCTCCGATACGCAGTATTTT.

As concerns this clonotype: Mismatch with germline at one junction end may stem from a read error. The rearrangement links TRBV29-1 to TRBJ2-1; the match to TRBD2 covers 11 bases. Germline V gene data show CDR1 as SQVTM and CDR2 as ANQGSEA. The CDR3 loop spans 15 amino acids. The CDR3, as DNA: TGTAGCGTTGAACCCCGACTAGCGGGACGGAATGAGCAGTTCTTC. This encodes CSVEPRLAGRNEQFF.

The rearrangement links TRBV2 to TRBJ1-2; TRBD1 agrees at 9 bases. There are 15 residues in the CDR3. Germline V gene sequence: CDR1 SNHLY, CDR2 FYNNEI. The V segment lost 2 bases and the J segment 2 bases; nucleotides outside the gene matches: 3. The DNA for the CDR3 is TGTGCCAGCAGTGAACAGGGACAGGGAAACTATGGCTACACCTTC. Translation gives CASSEQGQGNYGYTF.

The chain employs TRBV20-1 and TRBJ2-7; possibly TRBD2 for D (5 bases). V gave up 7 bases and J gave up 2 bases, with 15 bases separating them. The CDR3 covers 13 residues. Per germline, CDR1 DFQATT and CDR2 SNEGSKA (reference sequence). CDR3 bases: TGCAGTGTCCCTAACGTAGCGACCTACGAGCAGTACTTC. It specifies CSVPNVATYEQYF.

The CDR3 DNA reads as TGCAGTGCTAGAGGGGGAATTATCGGTACAACTAATGAAAAACTGTTTTTT. Translating it yields CSARGGIIGTTNEKLFF. The chain employs TRBV20-1 and TRBJ1-4; the D is unclear. Germline V gene sequence: CDR1 DFQATT, CDR2 SNEGSKA (reference sequence). Trimming pared 1 base from V and 0 bases from J, leaving 15 bases between. This CDR3 comprises 17 residues.

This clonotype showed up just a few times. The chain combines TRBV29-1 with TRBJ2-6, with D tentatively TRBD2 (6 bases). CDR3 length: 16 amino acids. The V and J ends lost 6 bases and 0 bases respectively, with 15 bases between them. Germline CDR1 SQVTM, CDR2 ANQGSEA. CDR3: CSVGGRGSSGANVLTF. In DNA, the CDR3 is TGCAGCGTGGGGGGTCGGGGGTCCTCTGGGGCCAACGTCCTGACTTTC.

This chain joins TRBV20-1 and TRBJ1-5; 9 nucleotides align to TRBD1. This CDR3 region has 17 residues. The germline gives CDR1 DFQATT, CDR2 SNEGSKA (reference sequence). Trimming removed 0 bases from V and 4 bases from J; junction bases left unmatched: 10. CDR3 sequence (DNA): TGCAGTGCTAGAGACCCCACCTTGGACAGGGGAAATCAGCCCCAGCATTTT. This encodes CSARDPTLDRGNQPQHF.

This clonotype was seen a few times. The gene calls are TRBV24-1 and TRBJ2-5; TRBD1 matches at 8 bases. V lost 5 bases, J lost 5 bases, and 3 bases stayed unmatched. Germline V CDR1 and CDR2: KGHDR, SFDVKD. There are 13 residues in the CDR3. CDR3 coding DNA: TGTGCCACCAGTGGGACAGGGTGGGAGACCCAGTACTTC. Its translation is CATSGTGWETQYF.